This T cell receptor beta chain was identified during a study of cytomegalovirus exposure and HLA in healthy donors. Study-level points and caveats: In a later analysis, several top co-occurrence clusters appeared linked to parvovirus B19, influenza, CMV and Epstein-Barr virus. According to a later analysis, donors in an Asian-associated ancestry cluster reportedly had fewer N-insertions than the roughly 670-donor mean.

Each donor's status was that of a healthy bone marrow donor. The PCR employed 60 Vbeta primers together with 13 Jbeta primers. The protocol was immunoSEQ multiplex PCR, while the TCRdb copy is restricted to in-frame clones and leaves out a portion. The table records about 130,000 clones, roughly 80% of them present only once. In this sample, this clone turned up once. Antigen: not known. Germline and junction disagree at one end, which may indicate a read error. The CDR3 runs to 17 residues. Germline V gives CDR1 SEHNR, CDR2 FQNEAQ (reference sequence). Sequencing was carried out using PBMCs. The source is a boy aged 5-17 years in good health and CMV-seronegative. The V gene is TRBV7-9, the J gene TRBJ2-7; 10 nucleotides match TRBD2. CDR3 protein: CSSSQPGSGRAGDEQYF. CDR3 sequence (DNA): TGTTCCAGCAGCCAACCTGGGAGCGGGAGGGCCGGGGACGAGCAGTACTTC.